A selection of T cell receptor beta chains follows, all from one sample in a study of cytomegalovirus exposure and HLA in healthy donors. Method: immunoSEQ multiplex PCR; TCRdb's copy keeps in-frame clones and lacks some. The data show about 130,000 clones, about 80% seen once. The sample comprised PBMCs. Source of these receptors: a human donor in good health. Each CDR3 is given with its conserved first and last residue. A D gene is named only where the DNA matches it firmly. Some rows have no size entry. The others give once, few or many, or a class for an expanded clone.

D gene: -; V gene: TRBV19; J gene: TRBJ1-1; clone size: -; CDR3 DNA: TGTGCCAGTAGCCTCGGGGGGTGGGTGCTGGAGACTGAAGCTTTCTTT; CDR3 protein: CASSLGGWVLETEAFF
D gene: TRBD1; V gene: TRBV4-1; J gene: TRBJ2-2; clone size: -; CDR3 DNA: TGCGCCAGCAGACCTCTGGACAGGGCGTTACCCGGGGAGCTGTTTTTT; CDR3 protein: CASRPLDRALPGELFF
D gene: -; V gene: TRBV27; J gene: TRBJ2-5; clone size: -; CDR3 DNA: TGTGCCAGCAGTTTATTGGATGGAGCGCAAGAGACCCAGTACTTC; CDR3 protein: CASSLLDGAQETQYF
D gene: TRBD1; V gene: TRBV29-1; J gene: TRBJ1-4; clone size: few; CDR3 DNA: TGCAGCGTCGCACGGGACAGTTTCGAAAAACTGTTTTTT; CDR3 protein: CSVARDSFEKLFF
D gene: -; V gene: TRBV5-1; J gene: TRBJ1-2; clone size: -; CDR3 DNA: TGCGCCAGCAGCTTAGGCAGGGTTACCTATGGCTACACCTTC; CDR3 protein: CASSLGRVTYGYTF
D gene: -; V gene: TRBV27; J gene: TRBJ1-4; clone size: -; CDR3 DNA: TGTGCCAGCAGCCTGACAGGCGATAATGAAAAACTGTTTTTT; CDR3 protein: CASSLTGDNEKLFF
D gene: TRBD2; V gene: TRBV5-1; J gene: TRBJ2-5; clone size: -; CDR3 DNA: TGCGCCAGCAGCGAGGGGCGGCCTAGCGGGGGGGCTAGGAAGACCCAGTACTTC; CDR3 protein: CASSEGRPSGGARKTQYF
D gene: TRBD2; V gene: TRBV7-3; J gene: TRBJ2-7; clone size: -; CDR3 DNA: TGTGCCAGCAGCTTAACCCCGGGGGGGCCCTACGAGCAGTACTTC; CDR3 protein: CASSLTPGGPYEQYF
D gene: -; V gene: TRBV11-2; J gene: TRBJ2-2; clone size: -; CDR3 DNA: TGTGCCAGCAGAGTGTCCTCAGGTGCCAACGGGGAGCTGTTTTTT; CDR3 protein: CASRVSSGANGELFF
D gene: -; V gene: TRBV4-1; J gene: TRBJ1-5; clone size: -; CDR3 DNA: TGCGCCAGCAGCCTGTACCGGGACAATAATCAGCCCCAGCATTTT; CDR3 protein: CASSLYRDNNQPQHF
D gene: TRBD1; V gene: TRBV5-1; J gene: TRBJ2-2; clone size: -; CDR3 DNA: TGCGCCAGCAGCCCCGGACAGGGTGAGGAGGAGCTGTTTTTT; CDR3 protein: CASSPGQGEEELFF
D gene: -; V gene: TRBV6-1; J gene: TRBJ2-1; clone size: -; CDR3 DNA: TGTGCCAGCGAGCGCAGGGGGGAGGTCTACAATGAGCAGTTCTTC; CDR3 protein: CASERRGEVYNEQFF
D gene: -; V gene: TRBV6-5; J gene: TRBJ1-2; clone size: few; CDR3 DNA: TGTGCCAGCAGTTCTAGGGGGAGTGCTAACTATGGCTACACCTTC; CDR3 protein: CASSSRGSANYGYTF
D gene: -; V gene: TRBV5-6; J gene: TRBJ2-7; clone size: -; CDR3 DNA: TGTGCCAGCAGCCTGAGGGTGGTAGGGCGGTACGAGCAGTACTTC; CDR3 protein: CASSLRVVGRYEQYF
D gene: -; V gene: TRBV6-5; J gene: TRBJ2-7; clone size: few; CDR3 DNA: TGTGCCAGCAGTTACGGGAACAGGGTATCCGAGCAGTACTTC; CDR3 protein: CASSYGNRVSEQYF
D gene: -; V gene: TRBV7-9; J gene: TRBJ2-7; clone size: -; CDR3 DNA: TGTGCCAGCAGCTTAGGGCCCCCCTACGAGCAGTACTTC; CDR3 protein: CASSLGPPYEQYF
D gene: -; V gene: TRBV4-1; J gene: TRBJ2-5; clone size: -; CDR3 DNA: TGCGCCAGCAGCCAAGAAAGACTCTCGCAAGAGACCCAGTACTTC; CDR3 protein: CASSQERLSQETQYF
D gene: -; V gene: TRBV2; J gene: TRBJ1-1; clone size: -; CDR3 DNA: TGTGCCAGCAGAGACGGACAGAGAGAAAATACTGAAGCTTTCTTT; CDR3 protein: CASRDGQRENTEAFF